This entry is about one T cell receptor (beta chain). Trimming shortened V by 2 bases and J by 4 bases, and 9 bases separated the two germline ends. The CDR3 covers 14 residues. CDR1 is GTSNPN and CDR2 is SVGIG in the germline V gene (reference sequence). In the original workflow: Scientists estimated how many nucleated cells there were by amplifying reference gene primers. Clones were sequenced by immunoSEQ multiplex PCR, and TCRdb holds only the in-frame ones, with some missing. Clone size and V and J calls were adopted from that table, with D and trimming inferred from the DNA. This repertoire shows approximately 210,000 clones, roughly 78% found once; its top ten account for roughly 12%. These data come from a study of blood T cell repertoires in COVID-19.

The specimen was peripheral blood. The chain uses TRBV30 and TRBJ2-6, with a tentative D call TRBD1 (6 bases). This clonotype was obtained from a woman aged 40 to 50 with acute or convalescent COVID-19. In DNA form, the CDR3 reads TGTGCCTGGAGTCGGACAGTCGGGGCCAACGTCCTGACTTTC. Its translation is CAWSRTVGANVLTF.